These 31 T cell receptor beta chains were sequenced from one sample in a study of blood T cell repertoires in COVID-19. Profiled with immunoSEQ multiplex PCR; TCRdb holds only in-frame clones, not every one. Of some 140,000 clones listed, under 85% are singletons. Specimen: peripheral blood. The origin of the receptors is a man between 60 and 75 years old with COVID-19, enrolled during active disease.

The gene calls are TRBV6-1 and TRBJ1-4, with TRBD1 matching over 9 bases. The CDR3 sequence is 17 residues long. After removal of 3 bases from V and 11 bases from J, the junction contained 16 bases not matched to a gene. CDR1 is MNHNS and CDR2 is SASEGT in the germline V gene. DNA of the CDR3: TGTGCCAGCAGTGACACGGACAGGGGAAGAAACAAGGGGAAACTGTTTTTT. Translating gives CASSDTDRGRNKGKLFF.

The chain recombines TRBV7-9 with TRBJ1-4; TRBD1 matches at 8 bases. The CDR3 is 15 residues long. With 5 bases clipped from V and 7 bases from J, the junction kept 9 bases outside the gene matches. The germline gives CDR1 SEHNR, CDR2 FQNEAQ (reference sequence). The CDR3, as DNA: TGTGCCAGCAGCATAGGGGACAGGAGGGGTGAAAAACTGTTTTTT. The encoded protein is CASSIGDRRGEKLFF.

The chain has TRBV7-9 and TRBJ2-1; 8 nucleotides match TRBD2. Trimming removed 1 base from V and 9 bases from J; junction bases left unmatched: 8. The CDR3 loop spans 15 amino acids. Germline V gene sequence: CDR1 SEHNR, CDR2 FQNEAQ (reference sequence). CDR3 in DNA: TGTGCCAGCAGCTTAGGGGACGGGGGGGCCGTTGAGCAGTTCTTC. Amino acids: CASSLGDGGAVEQFF.

CDR3 protein: CASSYRKTGTNEKLFF. The CDR3 region has the DNA TGTGCCAGCAGTTACCGGAAGACAGGGACAAATGAAAAACTGTTTTTT. The chain is built from TRBV6-5 and TRBJ1-4; 7 bases align to TRBD1. Trimming took 2 bases from V and 5 from J; bases not matched to a gene: 8. CDR1 is MNHEY, CDR2 SVGAGI, per germline. The CDR3 totals 16 residues.

This sequence joins TRBV18 and TRBJ1-6, with D perhaps matching TRBD1 (5 bases). The CDR3 runs 14 residues. Deletions cut 1 base from V and 7 bases from J, with 8 bases between. Germline V lookup: CDR1 KGHSH, CDR2 LQKENI. In DNA, the CDR3 is TGTGCCAGCTCACCACAGGGGCCCAATTCACCCCTCCACTTT. Translating it yields CASSPQGPNSPLHF.

The J gene is TRBJ1-2, the V gene TRBV6-6; possibly TRBD1 for D (6 bases). The CDR3 consists of 13 residues. Germline CDR1 and CDR2: MNHNY and SVGAGI (reference sequence). Trimming shortened V by 6 bases and J by 2 bases, and 10 bases separated the two germline ends. This CDR3 is CASSRQENYGYTF. CDR3 DNA: TGTGCCAGCAGCCGACAGGAAAACTATGGCTACACCTTC.

This clone occurred once. This sequence joins TRBV18 and TRBJ2-7; TRBD2 matches at 8 bases. CDR3 size: 15 residues. Unmatched junction bases numbered 8, after V lost 3 bases and J lost 4 bases. CDR1 KGHSH and CDR2 LQKENI come from the germline V gene. CDR3 DNA sequence: TGTGCCAGCTCACCTCCGGGACTAGTTAGTTACGAGCAGTACTTC. Its protein product is CASSPPGLVSYEQYF.

This chain uses TRBV7-9 with TRBJ1-2, with D unclear. Germline V gene lookup returns CDR1 SEHNR and CDR2 FQNEAQ (reference sequence). This CDR3 is built from 13 residues. The V end lost 2 bases, the J end lost 8 bases, and 12 bases lay between the germline ends. CDR3 protein: CASSLSRLEGYTF. The CDR3 DNA is TGTGCCAGCAGCTTATCCCGCTTGGAGGGCTACACCTTC. Based on the CDR3 plus reference TRBV7-9 and TRBJ1-2, the full variable domain is DTGVSQNPRHKITKRGQNVTFRCDPISEHNRLYWYRQTLGQGPEFLTYFQNEAQLEKSRLLSDRFSAERPKGSFSTLEIQRTEQGDSAMYLCASSLSRLEGYTFGSGTRLTVV.

The chain links TRBV15 to TRBJ2-5, with D perhaps matching TRBD2 (6 bases). The CDR3 is 15 residues long. V shed 1 base and J shed 7 bases, with 16 bases lying between them. In germline, CDR1 is LNHNV, CDR2 YYDKDF (reference sequence). The DNA of the CDR3 is TGTGCCACCAGCAGAGGTAGCGGACCTGGGGTGACCCAGTACTTC. This translates into CATSRGSGPGVTQYF.

CDR3 residues: CASSFREGSSTEAFF. The CDR3, as DNA: TGTGCCAGCAGTTTCAGGGAGGGAAGCTCCACTGAAGCTTTCTTT. The V call is TRBV6-5, the J call TRBJ1-1; D is possibly TRBD1 (5 bases). V was trimmed by 4 bases and J by 4 bases, leaving 16 bases between them. The CDR3 length is 15 residues. CDR1 and CDR2 (germline): MNHEY, SVGAGI.

The rearrangement uses TRBV6-2 or TRBV6-3 and TRBJ1-5; possible D gene TRBD1, 5 bases. This CDR3 is 15 amino acids long. The ends were cut back, 0 bases at V and 4 bases at J, with 10 bases in the middle. The germline V gene has CDR1 MNHEY and CDR2 SVGEGT. The CDR3 DNA follows: TGTGCCAGCAGTTACTCCCGACAGCGTAATCAGCCCCAGCATTTT. Translated, it gives CASSYSRQRNQPQHF.

The CDR3: CASSPLPGGWGNQPQHF. CDR3 nucleotides: TGTGCCAGCAGCCCTCTCCCGGGGGGCTGGGGCAATCAGCCCCAGCATTTT. The rearrangement joins TRBV27 to TRBJ1-5, with D possibly being TRBD1 (6 bases). The CDR3 consists of 17 residues. V was trimmed by 6 bases and J by 2 bases, leaving 20 bases between them. Germline V lookup: CDR1 MNHEY, CDR2 SMNVEV (reference sequence).

This clone has only one observation. The rearrangement uses TRBV27 and TRBJ1-1; tentatively, D is TRBD1 (6 bases). CDR3 size: 13 residues. Germline CDR1 is MNHEY and CDR2 is SMNVEV (reference sequence). Trimming took off 4 bases at V and 5 bases at J, with 11 bases between the two ends. The CDR3 DNA follows: TGTGCCAGCAGTTATTCGAGGGGGACTGAAGCTTTCTTT. The encoded protein is CASSYSRGTEAFF.

V gene TRBV19 combines with J gene TRBJ1-3, with 8 bases lining up with TRBD1. Trimming cost V 1 base and J 8 bases; bases outside gene matches: 10. The germline CDR1 and CDR2 sequences are LNHDA and SQIVND (reference sequence). This CDR3 has 16 amino acids. In nucleotides, the CDR3 is TGTGCCAGTAGTATAGTTCCCCGACAGGGGAGGCACACCATATATTTT. This encodes CASSIVPRQGRHTIYF.

The chain combines TRBV9 with TRBJ1-1; D perhaps matches TRBD1 (6 bases). Germline assignment: CDR1 SGDLS and CDR2 YYNGEE. Trimming stripped 0 bases from V and 2 bases from J, with 11 bases between. The CDR3 runs to 15 residues. CDR3 residues: CASSVDRALNTEAFF. CDR3 sequence (DNA): TGTGCCAGCAGCGTAGACAGGGCTCTTAACACTGAAGCTTTCTTT.

This CDR3 is CASNRGGSGNTIYF. In DNA form, the CDR3 reads TGTGCCAGCAATAGAGGGGGCTCTGGAAACACCATATATTTT. The J gene is TRBJ1-3, the V gene TRBV6-5; TRBD1 might be the D (6 bases). The CDR3 has 14 residues. V was cut by 7 bases and J by 0 bases, with 10 bases left in between. Looked up from germline, CDR1 is MNHEY and CDR2 is SVGAGI.

Turning to this clone: One end of the junction is discordant with germline, which a read error may explain. The DNA of the CDR3 is TGCGCCAGCAGCCAAGGACAGGGGGTATCCTACGGGCAGTACTTC. Its protein product is CASSQGQGVSYGQYF. The chain carries TRBV4-3 and TRBJ2-7; 9 nucleotides line up with TRBD1. The CDR3 is 15 residues long. Germline-derived CDR1 and CDR2 are LGHNA and YSLEER.

V gene TRBV3-1 (or the pseudogene TRBV3-2) combines with J gene TRBJ2-5, with D possibly matching TRBD1 (6 bases). From germline, CDR1 is LGHDT and CDR2 YNNKEL (reference sequence). The CDR3 has 17 amino acids. Trimming left V 1 base short and J 0 bases short, with 15 bases between. The CDR3 DNA sequence: TGTGCCAGCAGCCAAGGTCCAGGGGTACCGTACCAAGAGACCCAGTACTTC. Protein product: CASSQGPGVPYQETQYF.

This chain links TRBV6-1 with TRBJ2-1; 7 bases map to TRBD2. The V segment lost 1 base and the J segment 2 bases; nucleotides outside the gene matches: 2. CDR1 is MNHNS, CDR2 SASEGT, per germline. This CDR3 is 15 amino acids long. The DNA of the CDR3 is TGTGCCAGCAGTGAAGGGGGAGGGCCCTACAATGAGCAGTTCTTC. Amino acids: CASSEGGGPYNEQFF.

The J gene is TRBJ1-6, the V gene TRBV16, with no clear D. Germline CDR1 is KGHSY and CDR2 is FQNENV. Trimming took off 3 bases at V and 9 bases at J, with 12 bases between the two ends. This CDR3 contains 14 residues. The CDR3 DNA sequence: TGTGCCAGCAGCCAGACTTTTTTGTCTTCACCCCTCCACTTT. This translates into CASSQTFLSSPLHF.

The chain couples TRBV5-1 to TRBJ2-1; maybe TRBD2 (6 bases). Germline assignment: CDR1 SGHRS and CDR2 YFSETQ. The V and J ends lost 2 bases and 7 bases respectively, with 16 bases between them. This CDR3 has 15 residues. The CDR3 loop reads CASSFTGLGINEQFF. The CDR3 DNA follows: TGCGCCAGCAGCTTCACGGGACTCGGGATAAATGAGCAGTTCTTC.

This chain joins TRBV14 and TRBJ2-3, with TRBD1 identical over 9 bases. J lost 3 bases, V lost 7 bases, and 8 bases had no gene match. In germline, CDR1 is SGHDN, CDR2 FVKESK. The CDR3 covers 15 residues. The CDR3 region has the DNA TGTGCCAGCAACCCCGGGACAGGGAAAACAGATACGCAGTATTTT. It specifies CASNPGTGKTDTQYF.

The rearrangement uses TRBV10-3 and TRBJ1-1, with a possible D match to TRBD1 (6 bases). V was shortened by 11 bases and J by 5 bases, with 18 bases between the two germline ends. The CDR3 is 13 amino acids. Per germline, CDR1 ENHRY and CDR2 SYGVKD. The CDR3: CAAQSGGGTEAFF. CDR3 bases: TGTGCCGCCCAAAGTGGGGGCGGGACTGAAGCTTTCTTT.

V is TRBV18 and J is TRBJ2-2, with TRBD1 matching over 7 bases. V shed 4 bases, J shed 2 bases, and the junction held 4 bases outside the gene matches. The CDR3 has 15 amino acids. Germline lookup yields CDR1 KGHSH and CDR2 LQKENI. The CDR3 region has the DNA TGTGCCAGCTCACGGACAGGCACAAACACCGGGGAGCTGTTTTTT. Residues: CASSRTGTNTGELFF.

The chain joins TRBV5-1 to TRBJ2-3, with 15 bases fitting TRBD2. CDR1 is SGHRS and CDR2 is YFSETQ in the germline V gene. V trimming: 5 bases; J trimming: 3 bases; junction bases outside the gene matches: 7. The CDR3 is 17 residues long. CDR3 DNA sequence: TGCGCCAGCAGTCCCGGACTAGCGGGAGGGCATACAGATACGCAGTATTTT. The encoded protein is CASSPGLAGGHTDTQYF.

The gene calls are TRBV5-1 and TRBJ2-2; TRBD1 matches 9 bases. V lost 2 bases, J lost 4 bases, and 3 bases stayed unmatched. Germline V gene sequence: CDR1 SGHRS, CDR2 YFSETQ. There are 15 residues in the CDR3. CDR3 residues: CASSFPGQGTGELFF. DNA for the CDR3: TGCGCCAGCAGCTTCCCGGGACAGGGCACCGGGGAGCTGTTTTTT.

V and J are TRBV7-2 and TRBJ2-1, with D tentatively TRBD2 (5 bases). This CDR3 is built from 15 residues. CDR1 is SGHTA and CDR2 is FQGNSA in the germline V gene. V lost 5 bases, J lost 5 bases, and 16 bases lay in between. The CDR3 nucleotides read TGTGCCAGCAGCCCCAGGCGGACTGACAACAATGAGCAGTTCTTC. This gives the protein CASSPRRTDNNEQFF.

The chain links TRBV6-4 to TRBJ2-6, with TRBD1 as a possible D gene (5 bases). The CDR3 contains 18 residues. V was cut by 0 bases and J by 1 base, with 13 bases left in between. Germline V gene sequence: CDR1 MRHNA, CDR2 SNTAGT. The CDR3 loop is CASSDSGAGTSGANVLTF. CDR3 DNA: TGTGCCAGCAGTGACTCTGGGGCAGGAACTTCTGGGGCCAACGTCCTGACTTTC.

This sequence joins TRBV11-3 and TRBJ2-5, with 9 bases fitting TRBD1. CDR3 size: 16 residues. Trimming removed 1 base from V and 2 bases from J; junction bases left unmatched: 5. Germline CDR1 reads SGHNT; CDR2 reads YENEEA. CDR3 region: CASSLGGTGNQETQYF. The CDR3 nucleotides are TGTGCCAGCAGCTTAGGGGGGACAGGGAATCAAGAGACCCAGTACTTC.

This rearrangement joins TRBV7-9 to TRBJ2-7, with D perhaps TRBD1 (5 bases). Germline V gives CDR1 SEHNR, CDR2 FQNEAQ (reference sequence). The CDR3 runs 14 residues. Deletions cut 0 bases from V and 6 bases from J, with 12 bases between. CDR3 in DNA: TGTGCCAGCAGCTTAGCGGCAGGGCAAGGCGAGCAGTACTTC. The encoded protein is CASSLAAGQGEQYF.

This clone occurred a few times. The chain couples TRBV15 to TRBJ1-5; 8 nucleotides match TRBD1. CDR1 and CDR2 (germline): LNHNV, YYDKDF (reference sequence). The ends lost 1 base at V and 6 bases at J; junction bases unmatched: 2. The CDR3 is 14 amino acids. This CDR3 is CATSRAGGGQPQHF. The DNA for the CDR3 is TGTGCCACCAGCAGAGCAGGGGGCGGTCAGCCCCAGCATTTT.